This T cell receptor (beta chain) was profiled in a study of metastatic and nonmetastatic thyroid tumors. Study-wide points: For both blood and tumor, malignant thyroid tumors reportedly showed significantly higher TCR beta diversity than benign nodules did.

Via MiXCR, TCRdb re-called the PCR reads. The sample lists 7,000 to 9,500 clones, 25% to 30% occurring once. CDR3 size: 11 residues. The germline gives CDR1 MNHNS, CDR2 SASEGT. Trimming pared 11 bases from V and 6 bases from J, leaving 12 bases between. Notes on this clone: What it recognizes is unknown.

Prior to thyroid surgery, none of the patients had received any treatment. The rearrangement links TRBV6-1 to TRBJ2-3; D unclear. The TCR was taken from a male donor with papillary thyroid cancer or a benign thyroid nodule (not recorded which). Some clones in this sample may be carry-over from other donors' samples. Sequenced: tumor tissue. CDR3 sequence reads: CAGATGDTQYF. DNA for the CDR3: TGTGCCGGCGCGACTGGGGATACGCAGTATTTT.